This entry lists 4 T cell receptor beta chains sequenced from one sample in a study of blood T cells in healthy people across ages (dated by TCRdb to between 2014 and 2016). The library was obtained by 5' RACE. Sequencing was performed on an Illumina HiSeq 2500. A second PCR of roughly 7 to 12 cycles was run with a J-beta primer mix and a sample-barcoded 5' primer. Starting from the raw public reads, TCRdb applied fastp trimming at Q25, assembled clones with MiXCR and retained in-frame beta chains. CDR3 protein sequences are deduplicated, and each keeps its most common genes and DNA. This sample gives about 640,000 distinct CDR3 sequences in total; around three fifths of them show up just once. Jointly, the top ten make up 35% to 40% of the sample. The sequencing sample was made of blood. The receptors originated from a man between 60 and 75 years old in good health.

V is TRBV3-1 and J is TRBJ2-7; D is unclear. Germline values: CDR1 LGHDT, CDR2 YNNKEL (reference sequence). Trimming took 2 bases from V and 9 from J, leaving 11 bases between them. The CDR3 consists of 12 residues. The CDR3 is CASSQIRERQYF. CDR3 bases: TGTGCCAGCAGCCAAATTAGAGAAAGGCAGTACTTC.

The DNA of the CDR3 is TGCGCCAGCAGCCAAGGCTTTGCCAGTAACACCGGGGAGCTGTTTTTT. As protein: CASSQGFASNTGELFF. This sequence joins TRBV4-1 and TRBJ2-2; unclear D gene. Trimming cost V 1 base and J 2 bases, with 11 bases left between them. The CDR3 extends over 16 amino acids. CDR1 MGHRA and CDR2 YSYEKL come from the germline V gene.

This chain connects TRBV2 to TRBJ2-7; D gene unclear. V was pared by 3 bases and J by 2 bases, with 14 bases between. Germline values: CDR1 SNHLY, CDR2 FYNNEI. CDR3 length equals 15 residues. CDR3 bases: TGTGCCAGCAGTGATAGGCAGCGAAGGGCCTACGAGCAGTACTTC. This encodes CASSDRQRRAYEQYF.

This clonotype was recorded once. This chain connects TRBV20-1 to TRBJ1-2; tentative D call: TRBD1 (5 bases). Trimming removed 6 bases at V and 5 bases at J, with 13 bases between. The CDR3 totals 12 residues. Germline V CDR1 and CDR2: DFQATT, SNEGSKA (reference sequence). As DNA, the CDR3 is TGCAGTGCCGCAACGCCAGGGTATGGCTACACCTTC. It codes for CSAATPGYGYTF.